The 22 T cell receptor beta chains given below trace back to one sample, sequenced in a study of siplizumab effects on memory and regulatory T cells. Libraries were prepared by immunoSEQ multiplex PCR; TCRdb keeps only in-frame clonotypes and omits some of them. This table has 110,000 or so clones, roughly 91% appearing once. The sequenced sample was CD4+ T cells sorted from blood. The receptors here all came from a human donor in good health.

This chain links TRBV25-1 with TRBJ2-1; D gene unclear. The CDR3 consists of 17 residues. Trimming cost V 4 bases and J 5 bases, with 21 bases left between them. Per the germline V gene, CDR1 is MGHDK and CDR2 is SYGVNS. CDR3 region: CASSASQNQALDNEQFF. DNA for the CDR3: TGTGCCAGCAGTGCCTCTCAAAACCAAGCCCTTGACAATGAGCAGTTCTTC. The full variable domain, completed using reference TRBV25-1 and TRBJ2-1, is EADIYQTPRYLVIGTGKKITLECSQTMGHDKMYWYQQDPGMELHLIHYSYGVNSTEKGDLSSESTVSRIRTEHFPLTLESARPSHTSQYLCASSASQNQALDNEQFFGPGTRLTVL.

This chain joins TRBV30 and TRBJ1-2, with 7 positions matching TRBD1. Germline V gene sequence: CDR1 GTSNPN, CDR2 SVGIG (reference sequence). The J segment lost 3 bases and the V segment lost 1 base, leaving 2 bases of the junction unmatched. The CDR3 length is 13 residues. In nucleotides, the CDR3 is TGTGCCTGGAGTGCCGGGACAGACTATGGCTACACCTTC. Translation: CAWSAGTDYGYTF.

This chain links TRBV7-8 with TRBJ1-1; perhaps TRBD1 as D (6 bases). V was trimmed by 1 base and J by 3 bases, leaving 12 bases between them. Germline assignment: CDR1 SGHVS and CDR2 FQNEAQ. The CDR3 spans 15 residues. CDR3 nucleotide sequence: TGTGCCAGCAGCTTAGAAGGGACACTTGACACTGAAGCTTTCTTT. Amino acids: CASSLEGTLDTEAFF.

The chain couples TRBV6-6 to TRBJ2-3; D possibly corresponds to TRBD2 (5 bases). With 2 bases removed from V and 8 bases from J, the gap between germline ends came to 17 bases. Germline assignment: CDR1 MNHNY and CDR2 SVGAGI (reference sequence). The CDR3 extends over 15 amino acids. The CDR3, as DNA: TGTGCCAGCAGTTACGGGAGCGGTCCAGTTGGTACGCAGTATTTT. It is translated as CASSYGSGPVGTQYF.

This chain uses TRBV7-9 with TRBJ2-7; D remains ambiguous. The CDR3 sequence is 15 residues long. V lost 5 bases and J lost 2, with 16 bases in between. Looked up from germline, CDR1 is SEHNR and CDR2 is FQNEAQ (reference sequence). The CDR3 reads CASSNTFDITYEQYF. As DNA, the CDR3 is TGTGCCAGCAGCAATACATTCGACATCACCTACGAGCAGTACTTC.

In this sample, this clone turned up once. The CDR3: CASSHRTSLYYEQYF. CDR3 nucleotides: TGTGCCAGCAGTCACCGGACTAGCTTATACTACGAGCAGTACTTC. The V gene is TRBV5-6, the J gene TRBJ2-7; 8 bases fit TRBD2. With V trimmed by 5 bases and J by 3 bases, 10 bases remained unmatched. CDR1 SGHDT and CDR2 YYEEEE come from the germline V gene. This CDR3 region has 15 residues.

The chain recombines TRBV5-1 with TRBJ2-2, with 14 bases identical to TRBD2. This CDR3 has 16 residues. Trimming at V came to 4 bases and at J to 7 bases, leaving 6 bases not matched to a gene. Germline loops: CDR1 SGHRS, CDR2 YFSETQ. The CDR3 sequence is CASSPGLAGGIGELFF. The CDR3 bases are TGCGCCAGCAGCCCCGGACTAGCGGGAGGTATCGGGGAGCTGTTTTTT.

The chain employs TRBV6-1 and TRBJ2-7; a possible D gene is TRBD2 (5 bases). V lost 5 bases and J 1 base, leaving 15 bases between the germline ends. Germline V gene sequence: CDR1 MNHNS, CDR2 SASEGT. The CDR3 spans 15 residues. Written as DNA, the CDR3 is TGTGCCAGCAGTCTCACCCGGGGATCATCCTACGAGCAGTACTTC. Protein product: CASSLTRGSSYEQYF.

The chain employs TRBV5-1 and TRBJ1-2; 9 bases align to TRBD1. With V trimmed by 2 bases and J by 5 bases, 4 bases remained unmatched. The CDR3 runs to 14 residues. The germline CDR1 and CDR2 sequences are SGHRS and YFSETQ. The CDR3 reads CASSFGTGSYGYTF. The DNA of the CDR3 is TGCGCCAGCAGCTTCGGGACAGGGTCGTATGGCTACACCTTC. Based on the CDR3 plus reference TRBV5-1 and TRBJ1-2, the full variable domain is KAGVTQTPRYLIKTRGQQVTLSCSPISGHRSVSWYQQTPGQGLQFLFEYFSETQRNKGNFPGRFSGRQFSNSRSEMNVSTLELGDSALYLCASSFGTGSYGYTFGSGTRLTVV.

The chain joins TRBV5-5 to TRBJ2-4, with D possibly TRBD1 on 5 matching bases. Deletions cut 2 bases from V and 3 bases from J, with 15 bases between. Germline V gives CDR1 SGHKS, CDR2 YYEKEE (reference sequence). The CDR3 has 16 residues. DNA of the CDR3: TGTGCCAGCAGCTTCCGCAGGGCGGTCGACAAAAACATTCAGTACTTC. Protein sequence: CASSFRRAVDKNIQYF.

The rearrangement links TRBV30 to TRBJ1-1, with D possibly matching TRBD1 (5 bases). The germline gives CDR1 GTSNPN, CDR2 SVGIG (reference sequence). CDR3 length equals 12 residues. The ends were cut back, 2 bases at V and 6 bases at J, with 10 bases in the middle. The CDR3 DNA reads TGTGCCTGGAGTAGAGGGGAGTCTGAAGCTTTCTTT. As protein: CAWSRGESEAFF.

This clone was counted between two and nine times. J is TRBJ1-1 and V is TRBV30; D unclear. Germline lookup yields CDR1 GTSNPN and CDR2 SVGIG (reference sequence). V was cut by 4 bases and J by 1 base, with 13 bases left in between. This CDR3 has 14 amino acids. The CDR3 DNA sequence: TGTGCCTGGATGGGGTGGGCAGCGAACACTGAAGCTTTCTTT. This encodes CAWMGWAANTEAFF. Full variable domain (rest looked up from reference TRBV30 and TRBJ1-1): SQTIHQWPATLVQPVGSPLSLECTVEGTSNPNLYWYRQAAGRGLQLLFYSVGIGQISSEVPQNLSASRPQDRQFILSSKKLLLSDSGFYLCAWMGWAANTEAFFGQGTRLTVV.

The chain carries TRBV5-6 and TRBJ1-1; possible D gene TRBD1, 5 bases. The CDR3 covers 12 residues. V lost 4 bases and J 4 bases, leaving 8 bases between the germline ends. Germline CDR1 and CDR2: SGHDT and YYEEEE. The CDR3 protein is CASSPRGTEAFF. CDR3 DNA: TGTGCCAGCAGCCCAAGGGGCACTGAAGCTTTCTTT.

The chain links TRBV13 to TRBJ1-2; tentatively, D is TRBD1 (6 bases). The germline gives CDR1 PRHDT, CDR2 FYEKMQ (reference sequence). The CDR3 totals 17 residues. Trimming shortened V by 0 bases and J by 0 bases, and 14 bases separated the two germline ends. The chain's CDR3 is CASSLGVRTEANYGYTF. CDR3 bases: TGTGCCAGCAGCTTAGGGGTTAGGACAGAAGCTAACTATGGCTACACCTTC.

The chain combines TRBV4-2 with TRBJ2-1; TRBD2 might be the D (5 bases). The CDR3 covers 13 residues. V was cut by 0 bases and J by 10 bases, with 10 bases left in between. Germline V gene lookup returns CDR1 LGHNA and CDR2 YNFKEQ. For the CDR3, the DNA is TGTGCCAGCAGCCAAGATGGGCTAGCCGAGCAGTTCTTC. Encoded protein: CASSQDGLAEQFF.

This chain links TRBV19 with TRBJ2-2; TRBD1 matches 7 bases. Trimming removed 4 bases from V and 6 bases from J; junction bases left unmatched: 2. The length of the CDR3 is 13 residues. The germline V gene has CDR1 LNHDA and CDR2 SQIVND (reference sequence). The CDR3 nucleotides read TGTGCCAGTAGTACCACAGGGGCCGGGGAGCTGTTTTTT. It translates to CASSTTGAGELFF.

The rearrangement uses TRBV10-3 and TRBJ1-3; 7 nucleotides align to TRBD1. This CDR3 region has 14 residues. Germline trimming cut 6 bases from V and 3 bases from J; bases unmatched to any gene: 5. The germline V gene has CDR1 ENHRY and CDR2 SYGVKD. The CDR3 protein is CAIRQGVNGNTIYF. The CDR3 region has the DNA TGTGCCATCAGGCAGGGGGTCAATGGAAACACCATATATTTT.

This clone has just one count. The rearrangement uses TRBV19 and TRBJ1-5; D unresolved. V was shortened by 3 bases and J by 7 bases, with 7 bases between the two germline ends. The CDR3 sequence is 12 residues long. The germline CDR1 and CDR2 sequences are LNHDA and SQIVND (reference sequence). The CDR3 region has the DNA TGTGCCAGTAGTATCTTTCCCCAGCCCCAGCATTTT. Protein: CASSIFPQPQHF.

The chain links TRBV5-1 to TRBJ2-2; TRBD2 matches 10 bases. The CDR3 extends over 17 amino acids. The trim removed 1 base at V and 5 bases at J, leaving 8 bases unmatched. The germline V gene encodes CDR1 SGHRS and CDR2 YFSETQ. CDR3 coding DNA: TGCGCCAGCAGCTTGTTCGCTAGCGGGGGCCAAACCGGGGAGCTGTTTTTT. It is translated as CASSLFASGGQTGELFF.

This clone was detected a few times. The CDR3 DNA reads TGTGCCAGCAGCTTAGTGGACGGGCAGGGGTCCCCCTACGAGCAGTACTTC. Translation: CASSLVDGQGSPYEQYF. The rearrangement joins TRBV7-6 to TRBJ2-7, with TRBD1 as a possible D gene (6 bases). Trimming left V 1 base short and J 2 bases short, with 18 bases between. CDR3 length equals 17 residues. Germline-derived CDR1 and CDR2 are SGHVS and FNYEAQ.

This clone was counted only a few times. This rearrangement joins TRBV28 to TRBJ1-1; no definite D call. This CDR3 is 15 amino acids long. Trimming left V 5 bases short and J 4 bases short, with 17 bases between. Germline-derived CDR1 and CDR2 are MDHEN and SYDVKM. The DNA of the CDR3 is TGTGCCAGCAGTCCCATAACGGGATCTAGCACTGAAGCTTTCTTT. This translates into CASSPITGSSTEAFF.

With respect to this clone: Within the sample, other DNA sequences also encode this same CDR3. In DNA form, the CDR3 reads TGTGCCAGCAGCTTAGGGCTAGCGGGTTACAATGAGCAGTTCTTC. Protein sequence: CASSLGLAGYNEQFF. The genes are TRBV11-3 and TRBJ2-1, with 8 bases matching TRBD2. CDR3 size: 15 residues. Germline V gene sequence: CDR1 SGHNT, CDR2 YENEEA. V dropped 1 base and J dropped 4; count of bases not matched to a gene: 3.